This entry is about one T cell receptor (beta chain). Its matching antigen is unknown. The data were taken from a study of shared clonotypes between healthy human individuals. The data were produced by immunoSEQ multiplex PCR, yet TCRdb's version contains in-frame clones alone and is incomplete. The table lists 850,000 to 1,100,000 clones, roughly 80% of them singletons. Findings and caveats of the study: With four donors compared, roughly 5% of naive CD4 clonotypes were shared. Clonotypes shared by all four donors outscored non-shared clonotypes in generation probability.

The sample comprised memory CD4+ T cells from PBMCs. Subset meaning: CD45RA-negative fraction. The clonotype comes from a young man in good health. Some clones in this sample may be carry-over from other donors' samples.

CDR3 coding DNA: TGCGCCAGCAGCGCGGGACTAGCCCTCACCCCCACCGGGGAGCTGTTTTTT. Translated, it gives CASSAGLALTPTGELFF. V usage is TRBV4-1 and J usage is TRBJ2-2, with 9 bases that match TRBD2. Germline V lookup: CDR1 MGHRA, CDR2 YSYEKL. The CDR3 loop spans 17 amino acids. With V trimmed by 5 bases and J by 4 bases, 11 bases remained unmatched.